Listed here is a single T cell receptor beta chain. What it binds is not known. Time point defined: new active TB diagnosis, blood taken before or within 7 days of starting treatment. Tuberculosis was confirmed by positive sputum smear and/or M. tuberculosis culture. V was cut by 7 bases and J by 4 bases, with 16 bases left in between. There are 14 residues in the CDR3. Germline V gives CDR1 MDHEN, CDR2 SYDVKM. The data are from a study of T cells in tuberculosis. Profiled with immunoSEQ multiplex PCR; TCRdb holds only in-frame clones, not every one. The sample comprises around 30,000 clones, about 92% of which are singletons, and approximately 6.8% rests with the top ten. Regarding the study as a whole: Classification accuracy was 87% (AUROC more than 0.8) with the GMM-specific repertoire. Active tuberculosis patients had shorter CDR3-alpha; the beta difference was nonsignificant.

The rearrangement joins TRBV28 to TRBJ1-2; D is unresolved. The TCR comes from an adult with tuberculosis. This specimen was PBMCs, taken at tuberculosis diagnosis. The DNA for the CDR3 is TGTGCCAGCAACCTCGCCGGGATCTCCTATGGCTACACCTTC. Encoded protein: CASNLAGISYGYTF.